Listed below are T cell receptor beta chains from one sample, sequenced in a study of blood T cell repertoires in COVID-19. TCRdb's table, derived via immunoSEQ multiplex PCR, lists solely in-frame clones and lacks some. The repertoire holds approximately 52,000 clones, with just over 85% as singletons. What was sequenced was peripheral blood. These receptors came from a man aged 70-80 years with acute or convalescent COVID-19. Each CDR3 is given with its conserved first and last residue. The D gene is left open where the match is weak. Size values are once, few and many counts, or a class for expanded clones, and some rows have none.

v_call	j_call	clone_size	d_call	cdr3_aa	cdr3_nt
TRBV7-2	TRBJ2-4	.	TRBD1	CASSLPQTGLIKNIQYF	TGTGCCAGCAGCTTACCCCAGACAGGGCTCATCAAAAACATTCAGTACTTC
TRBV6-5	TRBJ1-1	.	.	CASSTKTGPNTEAFF	TGTGCCAGCAGCACTAAAACAGGACCGAACACTGAAGCTTTCTTT
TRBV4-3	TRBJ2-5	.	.	CASSQILTKQETQYF	TGCGCCAGCAGCCAAATATTGACAAAACAAGAGACCCAGTACTTC
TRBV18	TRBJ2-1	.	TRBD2	CASSPRTSGGGDEQFF	TGTGCCAGCTCACCAAGGACTAGCGGCGGGGGTGATGAGCAGTTCTTC
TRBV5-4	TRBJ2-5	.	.	CASSFQLYVQQQETQYF	TGTGCCAGCAGCTTTCAATTATACGTACAGCAACAAGAGACCCAGTACTTC
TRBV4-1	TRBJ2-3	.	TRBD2	CASSRRLAGGNTDTQYF	TGCGCCAGCAGCCGCCGACTAGCGGGGGGGAACACAGATACGCAGTATTTT
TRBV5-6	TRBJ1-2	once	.	CASSLGQNYGYTF	TGTGCCAGCAGCTTAGGACAGAACTATGGCTACACCTTC
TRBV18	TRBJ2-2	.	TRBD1	CASSRRTGVNTGELFF	TGTGCCAGCTCACGACGGACAGGCGTTAACACCGGGGAGCTGTTTTTT
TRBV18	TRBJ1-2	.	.	CASSSGTRANYGYTF	TGTGCCAGCTCGTCCGGGACTCGAGCTAACTATGGCTACACCTTC
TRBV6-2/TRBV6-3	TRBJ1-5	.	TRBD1	CASGRQGYSNQPQHF	TGTGCCAGCGGCCGACAGGGCTATAGCAATCAGCCCCAGCATTTT
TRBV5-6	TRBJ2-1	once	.	CASSVSGTRDYNEQFF	TGTGCCAGCAGCGTCTCCGGGACTCGAGACTACAATGAGCAGTTCTTC
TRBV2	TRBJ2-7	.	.	CASSRYEQYF	TGTGCCAGCAGTCGGTACGAGCAGTACTTC
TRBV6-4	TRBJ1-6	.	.	CASSAGVKNSPLHF	TGTGCCAGCTCGGCAGGGGTGAAAAATTCACCCCTCCACTTT
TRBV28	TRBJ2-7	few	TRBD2	CASSFGSGNEQYF	TGTGCCAGCAGTTTTGGGAGCGGGAACGAGCAGTACTTC
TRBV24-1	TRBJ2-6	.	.	CATSDSAFSGANVLTF	TGTGCCACCAGTGACAGCGCGTTCTCTGGGGCCAACGTCCTGACTTTC
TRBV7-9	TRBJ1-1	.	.	CASSSGQGSDTEAFF	TGTGCCAGCAGCTCCGGACAAGGCTCAGACACTGAAGCTTTCTTT
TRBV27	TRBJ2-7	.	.	CASSLQGSEQYF	TGTGCCAGCAGTTTACAGGGGAGCGAGCAGTACTTC
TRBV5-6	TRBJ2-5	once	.	CASSLWATRGQYF	TGTGCCAGCAGCTTATGGGCGACCCGGGGGCAGTACTTC
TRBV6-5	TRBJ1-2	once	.	CASSYGGSEYGYTF	TGTGCCAGCAGTTACGGTGGCAGCGAATATGGCTACACCTTC
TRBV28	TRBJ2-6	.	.	CASSLGGTGANVLTF	TGTGCCAGCAGTTTGGGGGGAACTGGGGCCAACGTCCTGACTTTC
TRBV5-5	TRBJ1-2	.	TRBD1	CASSPDRGGYGYTF	TGTGCCAGCAGCCCGGACAGGGGAGGCTATGGCTACACCTTC
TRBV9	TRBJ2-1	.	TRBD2	CASSEVSWTSGGYNEQFF	TGTGCCAGCAGTGAAGTGTCCTGGACTAGCGGGGGGTACAATGAGCAGTTCTTC
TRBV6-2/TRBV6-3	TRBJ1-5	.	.	CASSPWRDSNQPQHF	TGTGCCAGCAGCCCCTGGCGGGATAGCAATCAGCCCCAGCATTTT
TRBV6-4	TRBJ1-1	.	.	CASSDWAGRMNTEAFF	TGTGCCAGCAGTGATTGGGCAGGGAGGATGAACACTGAAGCTTTCTTT
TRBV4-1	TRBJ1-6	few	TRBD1	CASSRGQDYNSPLHF	TGCGCCAGCAGCCGGGGACAGGATTATAATTCACCCCTCCACTTT
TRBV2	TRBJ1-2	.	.	CASGSGGYGYTF	TGTGCCAGCGGGTCCGGGGGGTATGGCTACACCTTC